What follows are 28 T cell receptor beta chains derived from one specimen sequenced in a study of blood T cell repertoires in COVID-19. Some clones are missing from TCRdb's copy, which holds only in-frame ones; the method was immunoSEQ multiplex PCR. Among around 470,000 clones listed, about nine tenths were seen once. Sequenced: PBMCs or T cells enriched from blood (not recorded which). The receptors derive from a man aged 18 to 30 who had recovered from COVID-19.

The chain links TRBV7-2 to TRBJ2-1; unclear D gene. Germline V gene lookup returns CDR1 SGHTA and CDR2 FQGNSA. CDR3 length: 17 amino acids. The V gene lost 4 bases and the J gene lost 0 bases, with 16 bases spanning the gap. CDR3 region: CASSYLSRQFSYNEQFF. In DNA form, the CDR3 reads TGTGCCAGCAGCTACTTATCCAGGCAGTTCTCCTACAATGAGCAGTTCTTC.

J is TRBJ2-7 and V is TRBV30, with 11 nucleotides matching TRBD2. Germline CDR1 GTSNPN, CDR2 SVGIG (reference sequence). The length of the CDR3 is 13 residues. The CDR3 nucleotides are TGTGCGGGGGGGACTAGCGGAACCTACGAGCAGTACTTC. Its protein product is CAGGTSGTYEQYF. Full variable domain (remainder filled in from reference TRBV30 and TRBJ2-7): SQTIHQWPATLVQPVGSPLSLECTVEGTSNPNLYWYRQAAGRGLQLLFYSVGIGQISSEVPQNLSASRPQDRQFILSSKKLLLSDSGFYLCAGGTSGTYEQYFGPGTRLTVT.

This clone was found many times. The V call is TRBV29-1, the J call TRBJ2-1; D perhaps matches TRBD2 (5 bases). The ends were cut back, 6 bases at V and 6 bases at J, with 18 bases in the middle. Germline assignment: CDR1 SQVTM and CDR2 ANQGSEA. CDR3 length: 14 amino acids. The CDR3 region has the DNA TGCAGCGTGGAGTCCCAACTAGAAGGCAATGAGCAGTTCTTC. Protein sequence: CSVESQLEGNEQFF.

The chain joins TRBV6-2 or TRBV6-3 to TRBJ1-5; 7 nucleotides line up with TRBD1. V lost 5 bases and J lost 0; bases outside the gene matches: 4. Germline values: CDR1 MNHEY, CDR2 SVGEGT. The length of the CDR3 is 15 residues. The CDR3 DNA reads TGTGCCAGCAGTGGGGACAGACTTAGCAATCAGCCCCAGCATTTT. This translates into CASSGDRLSNQPQHF.

This clone was counted a few times. The rearrangement joins TRBV5-1 to TRBJ1-5; 10 nucleotides align to TRBD1. The V segment lost 4 bases and the J segment 4 bases; nucleotides outside the gene matches: 2. CDR1 and CDR2 from the germline V gene are SGHRS and YFSETQ. The CDR3 contains 14 residues. The CDR3 nucleotides are TGCGCCAGCAGCGAGGGACAGGGGAATCAGCCCCAGCATTTT. Its translation is CASSEGQGNQPQHF.

This chain joins TRBV9 and TRBJ2-3; 13 bases match TRBD2. Germline lookup yields CDR1 SGDLS and CDR2 YYNGEE. Losses at the gene ends were 2 bases for V and 6 bases for J; bases not matched to a gene: 3. The CDR3 contains 15 residues. The CDR3, as DNA: TGTGCCAGCAGCGTCGGGACTAGCGGGGCGGATACGCAGTATTTT. Protein sequence: CASSVGTSGADTQYF.

The gene calls are TRBV7-3 and TRBJ1-1; no clear D gene. The V gene lost 8 bases and the J gene lost 11 bases, with 15 bases spanning the gap. Germline V gives CDR1 SGHTA, CDR2 FQGTGA. CDR3 length: 11 residues. The CDR3 is CASGNSFPAFF. The CDR3 DNA reads TGTGCCAGCGGAAACAGCTTCCCGGCTTTCTTT.

The chain carries TRBV24-1 and TRBJ2-2, with 7 bases matching TRBD1. Germline trimming cut 9 bases from V and 7 bases from J; bases unmatched to any gene: 7. Germline CDR1 reads KGHDR; CDR2 reads SFDVKD. This CDR3 is built from 13 residues. CDR3: CATAPQGVGELFF. The CDR3 DNA reads TGTGCCACCGCCCCGCAGGGGGTCGGGGAGCTGTTTTTT.

V is TRBV4-2 and J is TRBJ2-2; TRBD2 aligns across 13 bases. This CDR3 is built from 21 residues. With 0 bases clipped from V and 2 bases from J, the junction kept 12 bases outside the gene matches. Germline values: CDR1 LGHNA, CDR2 YNFKEQ. CDR3 in amino acids: CASSQDFRPGLAGSNTGELFF. CDR3 sequence (DNA): TGTGCCAGCAGCCAAGATTTCCGTCCGGGACTAGCGGGAAGTAACACCGGGGAGCTGTTTTTT.

The gene calls are TRBV4-1 and TRBJ1-3; tentative D call: TRBD1 (6 bases). V lost 1 base and J 2 bases, leaving 12 bases between the germline ends. The V gene's germline CDR1 is MGHRA and CDR2 YSYEKL. The CDR3 runs 16 residues. CDR3 sequence reads: CASSQGPGATGNTIYF. The CDR3 coding sequence is TGCGCCAGCAGCCAAGGCCCAGGGGCTACTGGAAACACCATATATTTT.

This clone was detected only once. The chain couples TRBV29-1 to TRBJ1-1, with 12 nucleotides matching TRBD1. V gave up 4 bases and J gave up 3 bases; unmatched junction bases: 9. The germline V gene has CDR1 SQVTM and CDR2 ANQGSEA. The CDR3 length is 16 residues. CDR3 sequence: CSVAGDRGRKDTEAFF. CDR3 in DNA: TGCAGCGTTGCTGGGGACAGGGGGCGTAAGGACACTGAAGCTTTCTTT.

The V and J genes are TRBV2 and TRBJ2-1, with 10 bases that match TRBD2. This CDR3 is 14 amino acids long. Germline V CDR1 and CDR2: SNHLY, FYNNEI. V shed 2 bases and J 7 bases; nucleotides not matched to a gene: 2. In nucleotides, the CDR3 is TGTGCCAGCAGTGAATGGACTAGCGGAAATGAGCAGTTCTTC. It yields the protein CASSEWTSGNEQFF. Based on the CDR3 plus reference TRBV2 and TRBJ2-1, the full variable domain is EPEVTQTPSHQVTQMGQEVILRCVPISNHLYFYWYRQILGQKVEFLVSFYNNEISEKSEIFDDQFSVERPDGSNFTLKIRSTKLEDSAMYFCASSEWTSGNEQFFGPGTRLTVL.

The chain recombines TRBV18 with TRBJ1-5, with D maybe TRBD1 (5 bases). This CDR3 spans 14 amino acids. V was shortened by 1 base and J by 5 bases, with 9 bases between the two germline ends. Germline V CDR1 and CDR2: KGHSH, LQKENI. CDR3 sequence reads: CASSPRVGDQPQHF. The CDR3 DNA sequence: TGTGCCAGCTCACCACGGGTAGGGGATCAGCCCCAGCATTTT.

The chain combines TRBV2 with TRBJ1-2; D may be TRBD1 (6 bases). The germline V and J ends were trimmed by 4 bases and 4 bases, with 13 bases remaining between them. The germline V gene has CDR1 SNHLY and CDR2 FYNNEI. There are 14 residues in the CDR3. CDR3 region: CASSVKGEGYGYTF. The CDR3 DNA sequence: TGTGCCAGCAGTGTTAAGGGGGAGGGCTATGGCTACACCTTC.

Here the CDR3 DNA reads TGTGCCAGCACCCTAGGGGGTTTTAGTCTCGGAAACACCATATATTTT. This gives the protein CASTLGGFSLGNTIYF. The V call is TRBV7-6, the J call TRBJ1-3; perhaps TRBD1 as D (6 bases). This CDR3 region has 16 residues. V was shortened by 7 bases and J by 4 bases, with 20 bases between the two germline ends. The germline CDR1 and CDR2 sequences are SGHVS and FNYEAQ.

The chain combines TRBV5-1 with TRBJ2-7; 7 bases are shared with TRBD1. Trimming took 4 bases from V and 5 from J; bases not matched to a gene: 12. The length of the CDR3 is 15 residues. Germline V lookup: CDR1 SGHRS, CDR2 YFSETQ. The CDR3 DNA sequence: TGCGCCAGCAGCCGGACAGGATGGCTCGGGGACGAGCAGTACTTC. Translation gives CASSRTGWLGDEQYF.

The V and J genes are TRBV7-9 and TRBJ2-6; possible D gene TRBD2, 5 bases. The V end lost 5 bases, the J end lost 2 bases, and 10 bases lay between the germline ends. The CDR3 length is 15 residues. The germline V gene has CDR1 SEHNR and CDR2 FQNEAQ (reference sequence). The DNA for the CDR3 is TGTGCCAGCAGCCCCGTGAGGGCTGGGGCCAACGTCCTGACTTTC. Amino acids: CASSPVRAGANVLTF.

The V gene is TRBV2, the J gene TRBJ2-5, with a tentative D call TRBD2 (6 bases). The CDR3 length is 11 residues. V dropped 2 bases and J dropped 9 bases, with 7 bases sitting between them. Germline V gene sequence: CDR1 SNHLY, CDR2 FYNNEI. The CDR3 here is CASSEWGAQYF. The DNA of the CDR3 is TGTGCCAGCAGTGAATGGGGGGCCCAGTACTTC.

The V gene is TRBV28, the J gene TRBJ1-1; perhaps TRBD1 as D (6 bases). The CDR3 sequence is 13 residues long. V was shortened by 7 bases and J by 4 bases, with 13 bases between the two germline ends. Germline values: CDR1 MDHEN, CDR2 SYDVKM. The CDR3 region is CASNAGVFTEAFF. Written as DNA, the CDR3 is TGTGCCAGCAACGCAGGGGTGTTCACTGAAGCTTTCTTT.

The rearrangement joins TRBV5-1 to TRBJ1-1, with 8 bases that match TRBD1. CDR3 size: 16 residues. V was clipped by 0 bases and J by 4 bases; unmatched bases: 8. Germline V gives CDR1 SGHRS, CDR2 YFSETQ. CDR3: CASSLAQGGWGTEAFF. The CDR3 bases are TGCGCCAGCAGCTTGGCACAGGGGGGTTGGGGCACTGAAGCTTTCTTT.

This clone was counted once. This sequence joins TRBV2 and TRBJ1-1, with D tentatively TRBD1 (5 bases). This CDR3 contains 17 residues. Germline V gene sequence: CDR1 SNHLY, CDR2 FYNNEI. The germline V and J ends were trimmed by 7 bases and 0 bases, with 21 bases remaining between them. The CDR3 loop reads CASIILGQGNMNTEAFF. The CDR3 region has the DNA TGTGCCAGCATAATTCTGGGGCAGGGTAACATGAACACTGAAGCTTTCTTT.

The rearrangement uses TRBV4-2 and TRBJ2-2, with 12 bases matching TRBD2. V was pared by 4 bases and J by 2 bases, with 17 bases of the junction left unmatched. In germline, CDR1 is LGHNA, CDR2 YNFKEQ. The length of the CDR3 is 21 residues. Here the CDR3 reads CASSPKVWASGRGINTGELFF. Written as DNA, the CDR3 is TGTGCCAGCAGCCCGAAAGTTTGGGCTAGCGGGAGGGGTATAAACACCGGGGAGCTGTTTTTT.

This sequence joins TRBV19 and TRBJ1-2, with 7 nucleotides matching TRBD1. The germline gives CDR1 LNHDA, CDR2 SQIVND (reference sequence). The CDR3 runs to 14 residues. With V trimmed by 4 bases and J by 5 bases, 7 bases remained unmatched. The CDR3 DNA reads TGTGCCAGTAGTAGAGACAGGGTGGGGTATGGCTACACCTTC. It is translated as CASSRDRVGYGYTF.

The rearrangement uses TRBV19 and TRBJ1-2; D might be TRBD1 (5 bases). The CDR3 runs to 15 residues. V lost 5 bases to trimming and J lost 0 bases, with 13 bases between them. The germline CDR1 and CDR2 sequences are LNHDA and SQIVND (reference sequence). This CDR3 is CASSFQGIANYGYTF. As DNA, the CDR3 is TGTGCCAGTAGTTTCCAGGGTATAGCTAACTATGGCTACACCTTC.

In this sample, this clone turned up once. The gene calls are TRBV19 and TRBJ1-5; the D gene is possibly TRBD1 (6 bases). Trimming took 1 base from V and 3 from J, leaving 13 bases between them. CDR1 LNHDA and CDR2 SQIVND come from the germline V gene (reference sequence). This CDR3 contains 16 residues. The CDR3 is CASSIVGGRPNQPQHF. The CDR3 nucleotides are TGTGCCAGTAGTATAGTGGGGGGGCGCCCCAATCAGCCCCAGCATTTT. Full variable domain (outside the CDR3, taken from reference TRBV19 and TRBJ1-5): DGGITQSPKYLFRKEGQNVTLSCEQNLNHDAMYWYRQDPGQGLRLIYYSQIVNDFQKGDIAEGYSVSREKKESFPLTVTSAQKNPTAFYLCASSIVGGRPNQPQHFGDGTRLSIL.

This rearrangement joins TRBV4-2 to TRBJ2-3; the D gene is possibly TRBD2 (5 bases). There are 15 residues in the CDR3. With 5 bases removed from V and 1 base from J, the gap between germline ends came to 13 bases. Germline V CDR1 and CDR2: LGHNA, YNFKEQ. The CDR3 nucleotides are TGTGCCAGCAGCGTGGGAGAGCCGCGCACAGATACGCAGTATTTT. Protein sequence: CASSVGEPRTDTQYF.

V usage is TRBV7-3 and J usage is TRBJ2-5, with 14 bases aligning to TRBD2. The CDR3 is made up of 17 amino acids. Germline V lookup: CDR1 SGHTA, CDR2 FQGTGA. Germline trimming cut 5 bases from V and 3 bases from J; bases unmatched to any gene: 8. In nucleotides, the CDR3 is TGTGCCAGCAGCCCCTTGGCGGGACTAGCGGGAGAAGAGACCCAGTACTTC. Translated, it gives CASSPLAGLAGEETQYF.

The chain combines TRBV18 with TRBJ1-2; 8 nucleotides agree with TRBD1. Germline values: CDR1 KGHSH, CDR2 LQKENI. Trimming at V came to 4 bases and at J to 4 bases, leaving 8 bases not matched to a gene. The CDR3 has 15 amino acids. CDR3 amino acids: CASSRLPGTGYGYTF. As DNA, the CDR3 is TGTGCCAGCTCACGACTACCCGGGACAGGCTATGGCTACACCTTC.